The clone carrying this TCR beta chain is labeled medium-sized. Its antigen is currently unknown. Read data end 3 residues before the CDR3 end; the end is taken from the germline J gene. Sequenced by immunoSEQ multiplex PCR; TCRdb stores in-frame clones only, minus some. This sample carries about 34,000 clones, none of them present only once. The CDR3 totals 12 residues. CDR1 is DFQATT, CDR2 SNEGSKA, per germline (reference sequence). The ends lost 7 bases at V and 0 bases at J; junction bases unmatched: 2. This entry comes from a study of T cell clonality in common variable immunodeficiency. General observations from the study: What drives increased CVID clonality needs T cell subpopulation sequencing.

Sequencing used peripheral blood mononuclear cells. The chain uses TRBV20-1 and TRBJ2-7, with 8 bases aligning to TRBD1. This sequence originates from a person aged 18 to 70 in good health. Partial CDR3 DNA: TGCAGTGTTACAGGGGGCTCCTACGAG. Translated, it gives CSVTGGSYE. The complete CDR3 sequence is CSVTGGSYEQYF.